The 18 T cell receptor beta chains below were found in one sample sequenced in a study of identical twins. TCRdb re-called the 5' RACE reads with MiXCR, one entry per CDR3 protein. The sample records 420,000 or so distinct CDR3 sequences, roughly 20% being singletons. Material: naive T cells sorted from blood. The receptors were sampled from a man between 50 and 59 years old in good health.

In its sample, this clonotype was seen many times. The chain links TRBV7-2 to TRBJ2-1; TRBD2 aligns across 8 bases. The germline gives CDR1 SGHTA, CDR2 FQGNSA. V was pared by 2 bases and J by 9 bases, with 12 bases of the junction left unmatched. This CDR3 is built from 16 residues. Here the CDR3 reads CASSLQTSAGGGEQFF. In DNA form, the CDR3 reads TGTGCCAGCAGCTTACAGACTAGCGCGGGAGGTGGTGAGCAGTTCTTC.

A few counts support this clonotype. This chain links TRBV6-2 or TRBV6-3 with TRBJ1-5; no clear D gene. The V gene lost 7 bases and the J gene lost 7 bases, with 20 bases spanning the gap. The CDR3 runs 15 residues. In germline, CDR1 is MNHEY, CDR2 SVGEGT. CDR3 coding DNA: TGTGCCAGCACCGACCAGACACGGAAAGGACAGCCCCAGCATTTT. As protein: CASTDQTRKGQPQHF.

The J gene is TRBJ2-7, the V gene TRBV10-1; tentatively, D is TRBD2 (6 bases). This CDR3 contains 13 residues. V lost 4 bases, J lost 3 bases, and 10 bases lay in between. Germline CDR1 WNHNN, CDR2 SYGVQD (reference sequence). The CDR3, as DNA: TGCGCCAGCAGTGTAGCAGCGGGCTACGAGCAGTACTTC. Encoded protein: CASSVAAGYEQYF.

V is TRBV5-1 and J is TRBJ2-2, with D possibly TRBD1 on 6 matching bases. The germline V gene has CDR1 SGHRS and CDR2 YFSETQ. This CDR3 is built from 15 residues. Trimming removed 4 bases from V and 3 bases from J, with 13 bases in between. The CDR3 here is CASSATGWDTGELFF. CDR3 sequence (DNA): TGCGCCAGCAGCGCAACAGGGTGGGACACCGGGGAGCTGTTTTTT.

This clonotype was observed at least ten times. The chain links TRBV6-2 or TRBV6-3 to TRBJ2-2; D is tentatively TRBD1 or TRBD2 (5 bases each). The CDR3 has 14 residues. Per germline, CDR1 MNHEY and CDR2 SVGEGT. Between the trimmed V and J ends, which lost 8 bases and 6 bases, there was a span of 16 bases. In nucleotides, the CDR3 is TGTGCCAGCTTTGGGACGGCCGTGGCCGGGGAGCTGTTTTTT. This codes for CASFGTAVAGELFF.

The chain joins TRBV5-6 to TRBJ2-3; 7 bases agree with TRBD1. V dropped 0 bases and J dropped 2; count of bases not matched to a gene: 3. The CDR3 is made up of 15 amino acids. The germline V gene encodes CDR1 SGHDT and CDR2 YYEEEE. In nucleotides, the CDR3 is TGTGCCAGCAGCTTGGGACAGGGCACCACAGATACGCAGTATTTT. Amino acid sequence: CASSLGQGTTDTQYF.

V gene TRBV27 combines with J gene TRBJ2-7, with a possible D match to TRBD2 (5 bases). CDR1 is MNHEY and CDR2 is SMNVEV in the germline V gene (reference sequence). V lost 1 base, J lost 1 base, and 8 bases lay in between. This CDR3 contains 14 residues. The CDR3 DNA reads as TGTGCCAGCAGTTTATATGGGAGTTCCTACGAGCAGTACTTC. It yields the protein CASSLYGSSYEQYF.

CDR3 nucleotide sequence: TGCAGTGCTAGGGAGCGGGGGGCGGATCAGCCCCAGCATTTT. Protein: CSARERGADQPQHF. The rearrangement links TRBV20-1 to TRBJ1-5; tentative D call: TRBD1 (6 bases). The V end was cut by 3 bases, the J end by 5 bases, with 14 bases between. CDR1 DFQATT and CDR2 SNEGSKA come from the germline V gene (reference sequence). The CDR3 totals 14 residues.

This clonotype was found many times. The genes are TRBV5-1 and TRBJ2-7; D might be TRBD1 or TRBD2, each matching 5 bases. Germline lookup yields CDR1 SGHRS and CDR2 YFSETQ. The CDR3 spans 13 residues. V lost 4 bases and J 0 bases, leaving 8 bases between the germline ends. CDR3 nucleotide sequence: TGCGCCAGCAGCCGGGACGCCTCCTACGAGCAGTACTTC. Its protein product is CASSRDASYEQYF.

The chain carries TRBV29-1 and TRBJ2-5; TRBD1 matches at 8 bases. The CDR3 spans 14 residues. Germline V CDR1 and CDR2: SQVTM, ANQGSEA. The V and J ends lost 3 bases and 2 bases, in that order; junction bases with no gene match: 5. This CDR3 is CSVDGQGAQETQYF. The CDR3 nucleotides read TGCAGCGTTGACGGGCAGGGGGCGCAAGAGACCCAGTACTTC.

This clonotype was found a few times. The chain combines TRBV5-1 with TRBJ1-2, with TRBD1 identical over 8 bases. Germline trimming cut 2 bases from V and 3 bases from J; bases unmatched to any gene: 3. Germline assignment: CDR1 SGHRS and CDR2 YFSETQ. There are 14 residues in the CDR3. The CDR3 loop is CASSFGQGYYGYTF. CDR3 in DNA: TGCGCCAGCAGCTTTGGACAGGGATACTATGGCTACACCTTC.

This clonotype was picked up a small number of times. The rearrangement joins TRBV7-2 to TRBJ2-3; D is uncertain. The germline CDR1 and CDR2 sequences are SGHTA and FQGNSA. The CDR3 extends over 15 amino acids. Trimming cost V 2 bases and J 2 bases, with 11 bases left between them. The CDR3 bases are TGTGCCAGCAGCTTATATTGGGGTGCCACAGATACGCAGTATTTT. Residues: CASSLYWGATDTQYF.

The CDR3 DNA sequence: TGTGCCAGCACCGCCCTTAACTATGGCTACACCTTC. Encoded protein: CASTALNYGYTF. The chain combines TRBV11-2 with TRBJ1-2; no firm D call. V was pared by 7 bases and J by 1 base, with 7 bases between. Germline-derived CDR1 and CDR2 are SGHAT and FQNNGV. This CDR3 spans 12 amino acids.

This clonotype was picked up a small number of times. The CDR3 is CSARDSVAGALSTDTQYF. The CDR3 coding sequence is TGCAGTGCTAGAGATTCGGTCGCGGGAGCACTTAGCACAGATACGCAGTATTTT. The rearrangement uses TRBV20-1 and TRBJ2-3, with 7 nucleotides matching TRBD2. Per the germline V gene, CDR1 is DFQATT and CDR2 is SNEGSKA (reference sequence). CDR3 length equals 18 residues. Trimming cost V 0 bases and J 0 bases; bases outside gene matches: 12.

This chain uses TRBV28 with TRBJ2-2; D is possibly TRBD1 (5 bases). The V end was cut by 7 bases, the J end by 3 bases, with 12 bases between. Per germline, CDR1 MDHEN and CDR2 SYDVKM. The CDR3 has 14 residues. CDR3 region: CASNGPRDTGELFF. The DNA for the CDR3 is TGTGCCAGCAATGGCCCCAGGGACACCGGGGAGCTGTTTTTT.

The J gene is TRBJ2-7, the V gene TRBV7-3; 7 nucleotides align to TRBD2. The length of the CDR3 is 17 residues. Trimming removed 0 bases from V and 0 bases from J; junction bases left unmatched: 8. Germline V lookup: CDR1 SGHTA, CDR2 FQGTGA. CDR3 protein: CASSLTPFGGSSYEQYF. CDR3 sequence (DNA): TGTGCCAGCAGCTTAACACCCTTTGGCGGGAGCTCCTACGAGCAGTACTTC.

At least ten counts were recorded for this clonotype. The chain uses TRBV29-1 and TRBJ2-2; 9 bases line up with TRBD2. Germline V CDR1 and CDR2: SQVTM, ANQGSEA. V was pared by 4 bases and J by 3 bases, with 3 bases of the junction left unmatched. The CDR3 consists of 14 residues. For the CDR3, the DNA is TGCAGCGTTGGACTAGCGGAACACACCGGGGAGCTGTTTTTT. Translation: CSVGLAEHTGELFF.

This clonotype was found many times. The genes are TRBV20-1 and TRBJ1-2; D gene uncertain. The CDR3 is made up of 12 amino acids. Per the germline V gene, CDR1 is DFQATT and CDR2 is SNEGSKA (reference sequence). DNA of the CDR3: TGCAGAGGGCTGAGGGCTAACTATGGCTACACCTTC. Protein sequence: CRGLRANYGYTF.